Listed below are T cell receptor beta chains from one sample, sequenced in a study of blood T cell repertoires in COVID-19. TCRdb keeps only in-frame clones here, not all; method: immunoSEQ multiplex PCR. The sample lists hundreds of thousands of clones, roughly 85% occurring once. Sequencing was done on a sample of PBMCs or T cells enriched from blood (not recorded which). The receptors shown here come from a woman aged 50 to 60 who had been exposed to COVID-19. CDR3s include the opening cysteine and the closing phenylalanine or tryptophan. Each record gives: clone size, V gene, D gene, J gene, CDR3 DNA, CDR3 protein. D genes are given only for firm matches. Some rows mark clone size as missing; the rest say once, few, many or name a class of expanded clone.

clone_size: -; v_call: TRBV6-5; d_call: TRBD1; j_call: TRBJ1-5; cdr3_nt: TGTGCCAGCGGGGAGACAGGGGGCGGAGCGGCCCAGCATTTT; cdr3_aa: CASGETGGGAAQHF
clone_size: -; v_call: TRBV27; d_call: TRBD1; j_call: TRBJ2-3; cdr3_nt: TGTGCCAGCAGTTTTCCGACAGGGAGCACATATACGCAGTATTTT; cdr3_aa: CASSFPTGSTYTQYF
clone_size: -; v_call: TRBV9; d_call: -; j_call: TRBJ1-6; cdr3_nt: TGTGCCAGCAGCCCCTCGACAAATTCACCCCTCCACTTT; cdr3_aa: CASSPSTNSPLHF
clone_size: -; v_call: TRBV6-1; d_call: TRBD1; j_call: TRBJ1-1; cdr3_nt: TGTGCCAGCAGTGAAGTATGGGACAGGGGCGTCGCTGAAGCTTTCTTT; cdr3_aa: CASSEVWDRGVAEAFF
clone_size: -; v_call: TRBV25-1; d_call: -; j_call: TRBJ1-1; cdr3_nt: TGTGCCAGCGGTTACGGGGGGCCGAACACTGAAGCTTTCTTT; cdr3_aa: CASGYGGPNTEAFF
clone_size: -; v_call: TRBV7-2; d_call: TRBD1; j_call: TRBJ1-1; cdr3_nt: TGTGCCAGCAGCACCCGACTGACAGGGGGGAACACTGAAGCTTTCTTT; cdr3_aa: CASSTRLTGGNTEAFF
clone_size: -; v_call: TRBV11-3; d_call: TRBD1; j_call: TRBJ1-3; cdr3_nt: TGTGCCAGCAGCCCGGGACAGGGACCTGGAAACACCATATATTTT; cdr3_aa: CASSPGQGPGNTIYF
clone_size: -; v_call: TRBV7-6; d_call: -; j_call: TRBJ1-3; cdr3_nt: TGTGCCAGCAGCCAGGGGAGCCACTCTCGGAACACCATATATTTT; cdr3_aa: CASSQGSHSRNTIYF
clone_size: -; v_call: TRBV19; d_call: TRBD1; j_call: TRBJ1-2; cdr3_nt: TGTGCCAGTAGTATCCCAGGGGGAGTATATGGCTACACCTTC; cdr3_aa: CASSIPGGVYGYTF
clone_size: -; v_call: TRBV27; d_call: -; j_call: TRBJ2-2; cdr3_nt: TGTGCCAGCAGTTTAATAGGGGCGAACACCGGGGAGCTGTTTTTT; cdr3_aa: CASSLIGANTGELFF
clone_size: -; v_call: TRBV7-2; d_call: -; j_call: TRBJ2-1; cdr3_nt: TGTGCCAGCGGTCATAGTGAGCAGTTCTTC; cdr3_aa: CASGHSEQFF
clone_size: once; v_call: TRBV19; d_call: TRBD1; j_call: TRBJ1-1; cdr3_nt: TGTGCCAGTAGTCCCTCCCTCAGGGACAGGGTGAGGAACACTGAAGCTTTCTTT; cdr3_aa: CASSPSLRDRVRNTEAFF
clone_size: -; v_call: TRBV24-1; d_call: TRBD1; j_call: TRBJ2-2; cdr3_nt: TGTGCCACCACAGGGGGTGCGAACACCGGGGAGCTGTTTTTT; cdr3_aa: CATTGGANTGELFF
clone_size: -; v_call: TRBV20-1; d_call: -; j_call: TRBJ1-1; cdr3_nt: TGCAGCCCAGGGATAGAAGCTTTCTTT; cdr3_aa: CSPGIEAFF
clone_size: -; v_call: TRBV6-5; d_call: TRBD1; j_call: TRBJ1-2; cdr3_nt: TGTGCCAGCAGTCCGGGACAGGGGAATGGCTACACCTTC; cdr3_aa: CASSPGQGNGYTF
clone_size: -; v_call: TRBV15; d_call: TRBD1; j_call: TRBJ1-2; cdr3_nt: TGTGCCACCAGCGCCCACAGGGACAGGGGGCTTGGCTACACCTTC; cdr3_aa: CATSAHRDRGLGYTF
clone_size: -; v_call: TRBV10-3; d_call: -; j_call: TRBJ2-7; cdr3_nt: TGTGCCATCAGTGACGCGCGGGCTCCCTACGAGCAGTACTTC; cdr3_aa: CAISDARAPYEQYF
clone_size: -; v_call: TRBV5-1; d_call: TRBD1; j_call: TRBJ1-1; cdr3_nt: TGCGCCAGCAGCAGCCGACAGGGAGGCACCACTGAAGCTTTCTTT; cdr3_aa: CASSSRQGGTTEAFF
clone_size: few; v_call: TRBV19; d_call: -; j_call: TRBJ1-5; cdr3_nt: TGTGCCAGTAGGCAGGACAGCGATCAGCCCCAGCATTTT; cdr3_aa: CASRQDSDQPQHF
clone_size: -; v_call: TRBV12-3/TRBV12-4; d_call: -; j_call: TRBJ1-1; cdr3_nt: TGTGCCAGCAGCAAGGACTGGAACACTGAAGCTTTCTTT; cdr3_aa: CASSKDWNTEAFF
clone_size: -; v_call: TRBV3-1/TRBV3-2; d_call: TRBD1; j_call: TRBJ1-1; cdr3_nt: TGTGCCAGCAGCCCACAGGGGCCGGGCACTGAAGCTTTCTTT; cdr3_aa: CASSPQGPGTEAFF
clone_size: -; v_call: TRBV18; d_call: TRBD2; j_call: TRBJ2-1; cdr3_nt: TGTGCCAGCTCACTCAGCACTAGCGGGGGTAGGCATGAGCAGTTCTTC; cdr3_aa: CASSLSTSGGRHEQFF
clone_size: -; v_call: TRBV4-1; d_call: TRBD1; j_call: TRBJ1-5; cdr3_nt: TGCGCCAGCAGCCAAGATCATCCGGGACAGGGGGCAGGGCAGCCCCAGCATTTT; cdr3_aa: CASSQDHPGQGAGQPQHF
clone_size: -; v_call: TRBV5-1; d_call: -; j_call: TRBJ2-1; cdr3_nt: TGCGCCAGCAGCTCAACCCCGCTAGCGACTCCTGAGCAGTTCTTC; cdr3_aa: CASSSTPLATPEQFF
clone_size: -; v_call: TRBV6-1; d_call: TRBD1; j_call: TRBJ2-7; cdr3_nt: TGTGCCAGCAGTGAAGCGGGGGACAGCTTCTACGAGCAGTACTTC; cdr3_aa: CASSEAGDSFYEQYF
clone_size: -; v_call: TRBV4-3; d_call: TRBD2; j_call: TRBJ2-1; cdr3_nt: TGCGCCAGCAGCCAAGATGGCGCGGGGGGAACCTACAATGAGCAGTTCTTC; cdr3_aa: CASSQDGAGGTYNEQFF
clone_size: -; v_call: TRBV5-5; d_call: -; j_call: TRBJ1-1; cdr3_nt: TGTGCCAGCAGCGATGCGGGGGGCTTGGCTTTCTTT; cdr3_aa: CASSDAGGLAFF
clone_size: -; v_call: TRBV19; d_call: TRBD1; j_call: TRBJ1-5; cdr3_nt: TGTGCCAGTAGTCCGAGGACAGGGAGTCAGCCCCAGCATTTT; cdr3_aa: CASSPRTGSQPQHF
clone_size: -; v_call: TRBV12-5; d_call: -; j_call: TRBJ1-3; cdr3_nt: TGTGCTAGTGGTCCGTTCAGCTCTGGAAACACCATATATTTT; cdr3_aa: CASGPFSSGNTIYF
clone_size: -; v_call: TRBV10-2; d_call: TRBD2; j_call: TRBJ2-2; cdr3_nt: TGCGCCAGCAGTTCTAGCGGGGGGGCCGGGGAGCTGTTTTTT; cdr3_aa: CASSSSGGAGELFF
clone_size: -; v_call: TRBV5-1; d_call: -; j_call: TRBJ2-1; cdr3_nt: TGCGCCAGCAGCTTGGCAAGCCCCCGGGATGAGCAGTTCTTC; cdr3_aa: CASSLASPRDEQFF
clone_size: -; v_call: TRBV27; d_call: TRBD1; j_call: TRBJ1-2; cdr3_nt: TGTGCCAGCAGTTTCGGACAGGGAAATGGCTACACCTTC; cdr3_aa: CASSFGQGNGYTF
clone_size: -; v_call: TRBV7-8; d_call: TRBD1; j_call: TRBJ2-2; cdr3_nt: TGTGCCAGCAGCTTAGTGGACAGGGGGCTCTCCGGGGAGCTGTTTTTT; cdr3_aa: CASSLVDRGLSGELFF
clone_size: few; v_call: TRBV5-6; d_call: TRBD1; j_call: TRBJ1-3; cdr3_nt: TGTGCCAGCAGGGCGACAGGGACTGGAAACACCATATATTTT; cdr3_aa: CASRATGTGNTIYF
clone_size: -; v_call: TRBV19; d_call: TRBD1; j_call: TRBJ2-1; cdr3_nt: TGTGCCAGTAGGGTCCCGGGACAGGCTACTGAGCAGTTCTTC; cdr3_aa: CASRVPGQATEQFF
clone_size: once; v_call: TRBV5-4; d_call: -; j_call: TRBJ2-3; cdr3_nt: TGTGCCAGCAGCTTACAGCCGAGTCAGGGCACAGATACGCAGTATTTT; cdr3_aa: CASSLQPSQGTDTQYF
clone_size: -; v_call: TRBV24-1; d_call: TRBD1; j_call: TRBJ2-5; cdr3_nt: TGTGCCACCAGAATGACAGGGGAAGAGACCCAGTACTTC; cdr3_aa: CATRMTGEETQYF
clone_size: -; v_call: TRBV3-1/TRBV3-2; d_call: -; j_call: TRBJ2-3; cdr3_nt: TGTGCCAGCAGCCAAGACCCCTTCACAGATACGCAGTATTTT; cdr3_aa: CASSQDPFTDTQYF
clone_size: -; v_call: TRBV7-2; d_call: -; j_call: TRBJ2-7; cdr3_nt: TGTGCCAGCAGCTTCGGGGGGCATTCCGGCGCCGAGCAGTACTTC; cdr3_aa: CASSFGGHSGAEQYF
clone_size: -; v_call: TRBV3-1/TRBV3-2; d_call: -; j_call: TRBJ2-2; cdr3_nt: TGTGCCAGCAGCCACCTAGGAGACACCGGGGAGCTGTTTTTT; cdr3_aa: CASSHLGDTGELFF
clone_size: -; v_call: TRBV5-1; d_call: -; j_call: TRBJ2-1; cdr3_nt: TGCGCCAGCAGCTCGTTTGGGGCCGCCAATGAGCAGTTCTTC; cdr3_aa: CASSSFGAANEQFF
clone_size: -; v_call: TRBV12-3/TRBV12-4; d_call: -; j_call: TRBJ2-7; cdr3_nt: TGTGCCAGCAGTTTAGTTCCCCACTACGAGCAGTACTTC; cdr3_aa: CASSLVPHYEQYF
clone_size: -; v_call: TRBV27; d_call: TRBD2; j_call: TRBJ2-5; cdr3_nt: TGTGCCAGCAGTTTACGGGGAGGGGAAGGGGAGACCCAGTACTTC; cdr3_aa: CASSLRGGEGETQYF
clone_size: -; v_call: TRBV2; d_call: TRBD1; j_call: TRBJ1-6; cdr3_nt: TGTGCCAGCAGCATTGTAGGGGGCTACCTCCACTTT; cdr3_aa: CASSIVGGYLHF
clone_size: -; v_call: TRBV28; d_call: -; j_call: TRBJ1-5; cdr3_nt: TGTGCCAGCAGTTCATCCCTAAATCAGCCCCAGCATTTT; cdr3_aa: CASSSSLNQPQHF
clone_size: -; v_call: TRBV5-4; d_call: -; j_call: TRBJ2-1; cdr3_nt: TGTGCCAGCAGCTCAGACAATGAGCAGTTCTTC; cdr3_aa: CASSSDNEQFF
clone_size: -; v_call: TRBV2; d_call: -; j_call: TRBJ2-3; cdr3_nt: TGTGCCAGCAGTGGGCAGGGTTACACAGATACGCAGTATTTT; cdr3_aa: CASSGQGYTDTQYF
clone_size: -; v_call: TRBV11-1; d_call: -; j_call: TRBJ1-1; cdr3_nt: TGTGCCAGCAGCTCCCCAGGGTCGGATGAAGCTTTCTTT; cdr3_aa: CASSSPGSDEAFF
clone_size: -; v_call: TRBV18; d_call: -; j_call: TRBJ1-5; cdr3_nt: TGTGCCAGCTCACGGGCCACCTCAAATAGCAATCAGCCCCAGCATTTT; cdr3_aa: CASSRATSNSNQPQHF
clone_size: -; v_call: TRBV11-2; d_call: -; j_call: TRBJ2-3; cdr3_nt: TGTGCCAGCAGCTTGATGCAGGGCACAGATACGCAGTATTTT; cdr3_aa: CASSLMQGTDTQYF
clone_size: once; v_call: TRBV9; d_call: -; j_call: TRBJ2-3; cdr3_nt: TGTGCCAGCAGCGTAGCTAGCGCAGATACGCAGTATTTT; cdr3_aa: CASSVASADTQYF
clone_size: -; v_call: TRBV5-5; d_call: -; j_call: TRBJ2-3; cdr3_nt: TGTGCCAGCAGCTTGAATTCGCAGGGAAAAGATACGCAGTATTTT; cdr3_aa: CASSLNSQGKDTQYF
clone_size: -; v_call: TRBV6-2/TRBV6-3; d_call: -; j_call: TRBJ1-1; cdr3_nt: TGTGCCAGCAGTTACGTCGGTGGAGGGGTGAACACTGAAGCTTTCTTT; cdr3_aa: CASSYVGGGVNTEAFF
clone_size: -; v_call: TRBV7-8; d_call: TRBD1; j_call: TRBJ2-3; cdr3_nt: TGTGCCAGCAGCCCGAACAGGGGGGAGACAGATACGCAGTATTTT; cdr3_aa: CASSPNRGETDTQYF
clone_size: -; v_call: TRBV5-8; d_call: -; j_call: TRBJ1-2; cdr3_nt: TGTGCCAGCAGCTCTGGAGACAGCCGCTGGGGCGGCTACACCTTC; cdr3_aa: CASSSGDSRWGGYTF